These T cell receptor beta chains were read from a single sample in a study of blood T cell repertoires in COVID-19. Repertoires were generated with immunoSEQ multiplex PCR, while TCRdb's copy carries only in-frame clones and drops some. The data show 200,000 to 250,000 clones, around three quarters seen once. Material: peripheral blood. The receptors originated from a woman aged 70-85 years with acute or convalescent COVID-19. Both conserved end residues are part of each CDR3. The order of the fields is V gene, J gene, clone size, D gene, CDR3 protein, CDR3 DNA. A D gene is named only where the DNA matches it firmly. The listing skips clone size in some rows; elsewhere it reads once, few, many or a size class.

TRBV7-9	TRBJ2-1	-	-	CASSPPGNNEQFF	TGTGCCAGCAGCCCCCCAGGGAATAATGAGCAGTTCTTC
TRBV6-5	TRBJ1-5	-	-	CASSPGDQPQHF	TGTGCCAGCAGTCCAGGGGACCAGCCCCAGCATTTT
TRBV5-1	TRBJ2-3	-	-	CASSLGGSAGGGSTDTQYF	TGCGCCAGCAGCTTGGGAGGGTCGGCGGGCGGCGGTAGCACAGATACGCAGTATTTT
TRBV10-3	TRBJ2-1	-	TRBD2	CAISFLAGGPVNEQFF	TGTGCCATCAGTTTCCTAGCGGGAGGGCCCGTAAATGAGCAGTTCTTC
TRBV4-2	TRBJ1-6	-	-	CASSQGAENSPLHF	TGTGCCAGCAGCCAGGGGGCGGAAAATTCACCCCTCCACTTT
TRBV27	TRBJ2-7	-	TRBD2	CASSFLAGVGEQYF	TGTGCCAGCAGTTTCCTAGCGGGAGTGGGTGAGCAGTACTTC
TRBV7-2	TRBJ2-7	-	TRBD2	CASSFRSGAYEQYF	TGTGCCAGCAGCTTCCGGAGCGGGGCATACGAGCAGTACTTC
TRBV28	TRBJ2-4	-	TRBD1	CASSPRQGADIQYF	TGTGCCAGCAGTCCCCGACAGGGGGCGGACATTCAGTACTTC
TRBV28	TRBJ2-3	-	-	CAIQTGNTDTQYF	TGTGCCATTCAGACAGGAAACACAGATACGCAGTATTTT
TRBV28	TRBJ1-3	-	TRBD1	CASSLWRAGGLSSSGNTIYF	TGTGCCAGCAGTTTATGGAGGGCAGGGGGCTTGAGCTCCTCTGGAAACACCATATATTTT
TRBV24-1	TRBJ2-1	-	-	CATSDLLPGGYNEQFF	TGTGCCACCAGTGATTTGCTTCCAGGGGGGTACAATGAGCAGTTCTTC
TRBV24-1	TRBJ1-1	-	TRBD1	CATSDLDRAQGAFF	TGTGCCACCAGTGATTTGGACAGGGCCCAGGGGGCTTTCTTT
TRBV6-5	TRBJ1-1	-	-	CASSYNGKNTEAFF	TGTGCCAGCAGTTACAACGGTAAGAACACTGAAGCTTTCTTT
TRBV28	TRBJ1-5	-	TRBD1	CASGGQGAYSNQPQHF	TGTGCCAGCGGGGGACAGGGGGCCTATAGCAATCAGCCCCAGCATTTT
TRBV7-2	TRBJ2-5	-	TRBD2	CASSPRLAGRGETQYF	TGTGCCAGCAGCCCAAGACTAGCGGGGAGGGGAGAGACCCAGTACTTC
TRBV24-1	TRBJ2-3	-	-	CATSAEFGERDTQYF	TGTGCCACCAGTGCGGAGTTCGGGGAGAGGGATACGCAGTATTTT
TRBV10-2	TRBJ1-2	-	-	CASSESANDGYTF	TGCGCCAGCAGTGAGTCTGCGAATGATGGCTACACCTTC
TRBV5-1	TRBJ2-5	-	TRBD1	CASSGSGTGEETQYF	TGCGCCAGCAGCGGATCCGGGACAGGGGAAGAGACCCAGTACTTC
TRBV13	TRBJ1-4	once	TRBD1	CASSSGGTATNEKLFF	TGTGCTAGCAGTTCAGGGGGAACAGCAACTAATGAAAAACTGTTTTTT
TRBV6-4	TRBJ2-1	-	TRBD2	CASSASGRASNEQFF	TGTGCCAGCAGTGCTAGCGGGAGGGCCTCCAATGAGCAGTTCTTC
TRBV20-1	TRBJ2-1	-	TRBD1	CSAPGQGGQFF	TGCAGTGCTCCTGGACAGGGTGGGCAGTTCTTC
TRBV5-1	TRBJ2-1	-	-	CASSSSSATYNEQFF	TGCGCCAGCAGCTCATCTAGCGCGACCTACAATGAGCAGTTCTTC
TRBV5-1	TRBJ1-2	-	-	CASSPRSTAGDGYTF	TGCGCCAGCAGCCCCCGATCGACAGCTGGTGATGGCTACACCTTC
TRBV3-1/TRBV3-2	TRBJ1-2	-	-	CASSQEWAGEGYGYTF	TGTGCCAGCAGCCAAGAATGGGCGGGGGAGGGATATGGCTACACCTTC
TRBV28	TRBJ2-3	-	-	CASSPRISSTDTQYF	TGTGCCAGCTCCCCTAGAATCTCTAGCACAGATACGCAGTATTTT
TRBV29-1	TRBJ2-5	-	-	CSVEKGGAGVGTQYF	TGCAGCGTTGAGAAGGGGGGGGCCGGTGTGGGGACCCAGTACTTC
TRBV7-9	TRBJ1-2	once	TRBD1	CASSLNPPTGNYGYTF	TGTGCCAGCAGCTTAAACCCCCCGACAGGGAACTATGGCTACACCTTC
TRBV5-1	TRBJ2-3	-	TRBD2	CASSLARTSGTQSTDTQYF	TGCGCCAGCAGCTTGGCCCGGACTAGCGGGACCCAAAGCACAGATACGCAGTATTTT
TRBV6-5	TRBJ1-6	-	-	CASSIPSSYNSPLHF	TGTGCCAGCAGTATACCGAGCTCCTATAATTCACCCCTCCACTTT
TRBV3-1/TRBV3-2	TRBJ2-7	-	TRBD2	CASSQPPGLAGVEQYF	TGTGCCAGCAGCCAACCACCGGGACTAGCGGGAGTCGAGCAGTACTTC
TRBV6-6	TRBJ2-3	-	TRBD2	CASSYSAGGTQYF	TGTGCCAGCAGTTACTCAGCGGGAGGTACGCAGTATTTT
TRBV4-2	TRBJ2-1	-	TRBD2	CASSQVLAGNNEQFF	TGTGCCAGCAGCCAAGTTCTAGCGGGGAACAATGAGCAGTTCTTC
TRBV5-1	TRBJ1-1	-	-	CASSLDGQSNTEAFF	TGCGCCAGCAGCTTGGATGGACAGAGCAACACTGAAGCTTTCTTT
TRBV28	TRBJ2-1	-	-	CASSPTGELYNEQFF	TGTGCCAGCAGCCCTACAGGAGAACTCTACAATGAGCAGTTCTTC
TRBV5-1	TRBJ1-1	-	TRBD1	CASSSGTGNTEAFF	TGCGCCAGCAGCTCCGGGACAGGCAACACTGAAGCTTTCTTT
TRBV6-5	TRBJ1-6	once	TRBD1	CASSSGGQGFSPLHF	TGTGCCAGCAGTTCCGGGGGACAGGGGTTCTCACCCCTCCACTTT
TRBV19	TRBJ2-2	few	-	CASSRSRGSNTGELFF	TGTGCCAGTAGTAGGTCAAGGGGCTCAAACACCGGGGAGCTGTTTTTT